These 19 T cell receptor beta chains originate from one sample sequenced in a study of blood T cell repertoires in COVID-19. Profiling relied on immunoSEQ multiplex PCR, and the TCRdb table lists in-frame clones only, not all of them. The table records 200,000 to 250,000 clones, almost 90% of them present only once. Sequencing input: peripheral blood. The receptors originated from a man younger than 30 with active or convalescent COVID-19.

The chain couples TRBV10-3 to TRBJ1-1; no clear D gene. The germline gives CDR1 ENHRY, CDR2 SYGVKD. This CDR3 spans 14 amino acids. V lost 8 bases and J lost 0, with 13 bases in between. In DNA form, the CDR3 reads TGTGCCATCCAGGAGGGCAGACTGAACACTGAAGCTTTCTTT. Translation gives CAIQEGRLNTEAFF.

The V and J genes are TRBV29-1 and TRBJ2-2; D is perhaps TRBD1 (6 bases). This CDR3 is 12 amino acids long. Germline V lookup: CDR1 SQVTM, CDR2 ANQGSEA. V lost 4 bases, J lost 4 bases, and 7 bases lay in between. In DNA form, the CDR3 reads TGCAGCGTTGGGACAGTCACCGGGGAGCTGTTTTTT. This sequence encodes CSVGTVTGELFF.

V gene TRBV20-1 combines with J gene TRBJ2-7; 13 positions agree with TRBD2. Per the germline V gene, CDR1 is DFQATT and CDR2 is SNEGSKA (reference sequence). This CDR3 comprises 15 residues. With V trimmed by 3 bases and J by 10 bases, 12 bases remained unmatched. The CDR3 nucleotides read TGCAGTGCTAGTCGGGGACTAGCGGGATCCTGGGAACAGTACTTC. This codes for CSASRGLAGSWEQYF.

The chain recombines TRBV6-5 with TRBJ1-1; no firm D call. The CDR3 length is 12 residues. The V end lost 5 bases, the J end lost 5 bases, and 9 bases lay between the germline ends. CDR1 and CDR2 (germline): MNHEY, SVGAGI. This CDR3 is CASSTAGTEAFF. DNA of the CDR3: TGTGCCAGCAGTACGGCGGGGACTGAAGCTTTCTTT.

This clone was observed a handful of times. The rearrangement joins TRBV7-6 to TRBJ1-2; 9 bases are a match to TRBD1. Germline CDR1 SGHVS, CDR2 FNYEAQ. The CDR3 runs to 14 residues. The V gene end was trimmed by 5 bases and the J gene end by 6 bases; junction bases not matched to a gene: 7. The CDR3 region has the DNA TGTGCCAGCAGCCCCCGGGACAGGGTCAATGGCTACACCTTC. Its protein product is CASSPRDRVNGYTF.

This clone was seen only a few times. The CDR3 coding sequence is TGTGCCAGTGGGATAGCGGGCCGCTCCTACGAGCAGTACTTC. Amino acids: CASGIAGRSYEQYF. The chain joins TRBV27 to TRBJ2-7, with TRBD2 matching 7 bases. The CDR3 sequence is 14 residues long. The ends lost 9 bases at V and 0 bases at J; junction bases unmatched: 8. Germline values: CDR1 MNHEY, CDR2 SMNVEV (reference sequence).

This clone was recorded once. This chain joins TRBV28 and TRBJ1-1; TRBD1 agrees at 10 bases. Looked up from germline, CDR1 is MDHEN and CDR2 is SYDVKM. V was pared by 5 bases and J by 4 bases, with 7 bases of the junction left unmatched. This CDR3 contains 15 residues. The CDR3 loop is CASSPRDRGFTEAFF. The CDR3 DNA sequence: TGTGCCAGCAGTCCCAGGGACAGGGGATTCACTGAAGCTTTCTTT.

The chain has TRBV30 and TRBJ1-4; the D is unclear. Germline V lookup: CDR1 GTSNPN, CDR2 SVGIG (reference sequence). V was pared by 3 bases and J by 3 bases, with 14 bases between. The CDR3 has 15 amino acids. CDR3 amino acids: CAWSLSGRANEKLFF. The CDR3 DNA follows: TGTGCCTGGAGCCTGTCCGGTCGTGCTAATGAAAAACTGTTTTTT. Full variable domain (rest looked up from reference TRBV30 and TRBJ1-4): SQTIHQWPATLVQPVGSPLSLECTVEGTSNPNLYWYRQAAGRGLQLLFYSVGIGQISSEVPQNLSASRPQDRQFILSSKKLLLSDSGFYLCAWSLSGRANEKLFFGSGTQLSVL.

The chain combines TRBV28 with TRBJ1-5; D ambiguous. The CDR3 contains 14 residues. Trimming removed 4 bases at V and 2 bases at J, with 9 bases between. Per germline, CDR1 MDHEN and CDR2 SYDVKM. In nucleotides, the CDR3 is TGTGCCAGCAGTTCTGGCACAGGCAATCAGCCCCAGCATTTT. It specifies CASSSGTGNQPQHF. Full variable domain (missing parts from reference TRBV28 and TRBJ1-5): DVKVTQSSRYLVKRTGEKVFLECVQDMDHENMFWYRQDPGLGLRLIYFSYDVKMKEKGDIPEGYSVSREKKERFSLILESASTNQTSMYLCASSSGTGNQPQHFGDGTRLSIL.

V and J are TRBV24-1 and TRBJ2-3; D not certain. Between the trimmed V and J ends, which lost 6 bases and 2 bases, there was a span of 5 bases. From germline, CDR1 is KGHDR and CDR2 SFDVKD. The CDR3 totals 12 residues. The DNA of the CDR3 is TGTGCCACCAGTCCAAACACAGATACGCAGTATTTT. It encodes CATSPNTDTQYF.

The chain combines TRBV4-1 with TRBJ2-1; a weak D match, TRBD1 (6 bases). V lost 0 bases and J 15 bases, leaving 21 bases between the germline ends. Germline loops: CDR1 MGHRA, CDR2 YSYEKL. There are 15 residues in the CDR3. The CDR3, as DNA: TGCGCCAGCAGCCAAGATGGGGGCATGGGACCCCAGGGGTTCTTC. Amino acids: CASSQDGGMGPQGFF.

The V gene is TRBV2, the J gene TRBJ1-4; 8 bases fit TRBD1. The CDR3 is 14 residues long. Per germline, CDR1 SNHLY and CDR2 FYNNEI. V was clipped by 6 bases and J by 5 bases; unmatched bases: 5. As DNA, the CDR3 is TGTGCCAGCAGGAAGGGGACAGGAAATGAAAAACTGTTTTTT. Its protein product is CASRKGTGNEKLFF.

The chain couples TRBV5-6 to TRBJ2-1, with 9 bases fitting TRBD2. Germline CDR1 and CDR2: SGHDT and YYEEEE. CDR3 length: 15 residues. J lost 1 base, V lost 2 bases, and 1 base had no gene match. The CDR3 DNA reads as TGTGCCAGCAGCTTCGGACTAGCGTCCTACAATGAGCAGTTCTTC. Translated: CASSFGLASYNEQFF.

The chain uses TRBV19 and TRBJ2-6; a weak D match, TRBD2 (5 bases). Germline CDR1 reads LNHDA; CDR2 reads SQIVND (reference sequence). V lost 5 bases, J lost 0 bases, and 11 bases lay in between. This CDR3 has 16 residues. The CDR3 nucleotides are TGTGCCAGTAGTCCCTTCGGGAACTCTGGGGCCAACGTCCTGACTTTC. This encodes CASSPFGNSGANVLTF.

The chain has TRBV23-1 and TRBJ2-7, with 11 bases aligning to TRBD1. TRBV23-1 counts as an open reading frame of uncertain function. The CDR3 is made up of 16 amino acids. Trimming took 4 bases from V and 5 from J; bases not matched to a gene: 10. The CDR3 loop reads CASSRRDRGVENEQYF. In DNA, the CDR3 is TGCGCCAGCAGTCGAAGGGACAGGGGGGTTGAAAACGAGCAGTACTTC.

This chain connects TRBV14 to TRBJ2-3, with D possibly matching TRBD2 (6 bases). The V end lost 5 bases, the J end lost 3 bases, and 12 bases lay between the germline ends. The germline V gene has CDR1 SGHDN and CDR2 FVKESK. This CDR3 has 14 amino acids. CDR3 sequence: CASSAAGLTDTQYF. The CDR3 DNA reads as TGTGCCAGCAGCGCCGCGGGATTAACAGATACGCAGTATTTT.

This clone was counted only a few times. V is TRBV30 and J is TRBJ1-1, with TRBD1 matching 7 bases. CDR1 is GTSNPN, CDR2 SVGIG, per germline (reference sequence). The CDR3 extends over 13 amino acids. The V gene end was trimmed by 4 bases and the J gene end by 9 bases; junction bases not matched to a gene: 11. The CDR3 DNA reads TGTGCCTGGACCGCCCTGCACAGGGGTAAAGCTTTCTTT. Translating it yields CAWTALHRGKAFF.

This chain links TRBV27 with TRBJ1-1; D unresolved. Between the trimmed V and J ends, which lost 3 bases and 11 bases, there was a span of 19 bases. CDR1 MNHEY and CDR2 SMNVEV come from the germline V gene (reference sequence). The CDR3 spans 14 residues. DNA of the CDR3: TGTGCCAGCAGTTTCGCAAAAATGGGAGGTGGGGCTTTCTTT. Its protein product is CASSFAKMGGGAFF.

This chain joins TRBV29-1 and TRBJ2-1, with D possibly being TRBD1 (5 bases). The CDR3 runs 13 residues. Trimming took off 1 base at V and 7 bases at J, with 11 bases between the two ends. Germline CDR1 and CDR2: SQVTM and ANQGSEA. The DNA for the CDR3 is TGCAGCGTTGAAGTCGTGGGGCCAAATGAGCAGTTCTTC. Amino acid sequence: CSVEVVGPNEQFF.